The 29 T cell receptor beta chains in this list originate from one sample, sequenced in a study of blood T cells in healthy people across ages. Alongside a J-beta primer mix, a sample-barcoded 5' primer served in a second PCR lasting about 7 to 12 cycles. One entry per CDR3 protein, called by TCRdb with MiXCR from the 5' RACE reads. The sample includes more than 650,000 distinct CDR3 sequences, 20% to 25% seen only once; the top ten take roughly 22%. The source material was blood. All receptors derive from a man between 65 and 85 years old in good health.

The chain combines TRBV5-1 with TRBJ1-2; D call uncertain. The V gene lost 5 bases and the J gene lost 2 bases, with 16 bases spanning the gap. CDR3 size: 15 residues. Per germline, CDR1 SGHRS and CDR2 YFSETQ. CDR3 sequence: CASSREGTLNYGYTF. The CDR3 DNA reads as TGCGCCAGCAGTAGGGAAGGAACCTTAAACTATGGCTACACCTTC. Full variable domain (remainder filled in from reference TRBV5-1 and TRBJ1-2): KAGVTQTPRYLIKTRGQQVTLSCSPISGHRSVSWYQQTPGQGLQFLFEYFSETQRNKGNFPGRFSGRQFSNSRSEMNVSTLELGDSALYLCASSREGTLNYGYTFGSGTRLTVV.

The gene calls are TRBV11-3 and TRBJ2-1, with D unresolved. V lost 1 base and J 6 bases, leaving 10 bases between the germline ends. This CDR3 comprises 14 residues. CDR1 and CDR2 (germline): SGHNT, YENEEA. For the CDR3, the DNA is TGTGCCAGCAGCTTAGGACATAGTGGCAATGAGCAGTTCTTC. This translates into CASSLGHSGNEQFF.

This clonotype was seen a single time. The rearrangement joins TRBV5-4 to TRBJ1-1; 9 nucleotides agree with TRBD1. V was pared by 4 bases and J by 2 bases, with 9 bases of the junction left unmatched. The CDR3 runs to 16 residues. Germline V lookup: CDR1 SGHNT, CDR2 YYREEE (reference sequence). In DNA, the CDR3 is TGTGCCAGCAGCCCTTGGGACAGGGCCAGCAACACTGAAGCTTTCTTT. This sequence encodes CASSPWDRASNTEAFF.

This clonotype came up a few times. The chain combines TRBV27 with TRBJ1-6; D call uncertain. The CDR3 is 12 residues long. The ends were cut back, 6 bases at V and 10 bases at J, with 10 bases in the middle. Germline CDR1 is MNHEY and CDR2 is SMNVEV (reference sequence). The CDR3 DNA reads TGTGCCAGCAGAGCCTTTCTCTCACCCCTCCACTTT. As protein: CASRAFLSPLHF.

The chain recombines TRBV5-1 with TRBJ2-5, with a possible D match to TRBD1 (6 bases). This CDR3 spans 14 amino acids. The germline V gene encodes CDR1 SGHRS and CDR2 YFSETQ. V was shortened by 4 bases and J by 2 bases, with 12 bases between the two germline ends. CDR3 protein: CASSVQGPQETQYF. DNA for the CDR3: TGCGCCAGCAGCGTACAGGGCCCTCAAGAGACCCAGTACTTC.

As DNA, the CDR3 is TGTGCCATCGGGACTGATAGCGGGAGCTCCTACAATGAGCAGTTCTTC. Protein product: CAIGTDSGSSYNEQFF. The chain joins TRBV10-3 to TRBJ2-1; TRBD2 matches at 9 bases. V dropped 8 bases and J dropped 0; count of bases not matched to a gene: 8. The CDR3 extends over 16 amino acids. From germline, CDR1 is ENHRY and CDR2 SYGVKD.

This clonotype was counted only a few times. The chain has TRBV5-6 and TRBJ2-1, with 10 bases identical to TRBD1. The trim removed 4 bases at V and 5 bases at J, leaving 3 bases unmatched. Germline loops: CDR1 SGHDT, CDR2 YYEEEE. The CDR3 is 14 amino acids. The CDR3 region has the DNA TGTGCCAGCAGCCGGACAGGGGGGGACAATGAGCAGTTCTTC. This codes for CASSRTGGDNEQFF.

This clonotype has a handful of counts. The chain uses TRBV18 and TRBJ2-5; 10 bases fit TRBD1. The CDR3 is 14 residues long. Germline V gene data show CDR1 as KGHSH and CDR2 as LQKENI. Trimming at V came to 8 bases and at J to 3 bases, leaving 6 bases not matched to a gene. Here the CDR3 DNA reads TGTGCCAGCAGCAAGGGACAGGGGAAAGAGACCCAGTACTTC. It yields the protein CASSKGQGKETQYF.

The J gene is TRBJ2-7, the V gene TRBV20-1, with 9 nucleotides matching TRBD2. The CDR3 is 13 amino acids. CDR1 and CDR2 from the germline V gene are DFQATT and SNEGSKA (reference sequence). Trimming took 3 bases from V and 7 from J; bases not matched to a gene: 7. Here the CDR3 DNA reads TGCAGTGCTAGGCTAGCGGGGATGGGGGAGCAGTACTTC. Its protein is CSARLAGMGEQYF.

This clonotype came up a few times. The chain couples TRBV6-1 to TRBJ2-7; no definite D call. This CDR3 has 11 amino acids. Trimming shortened V by 4 bases and J by 9 bases, and 10 bases separated the two germline ends. Germline V gene sequence: CDR1 MNHNS, CDR2 SASEGT. CDR3 protein: CASSVPPRQYF. In DNA, the CDR3 is TGTGCCAGCAGTGTTCCACCAAGGCAGTACTTC.

This clonotype was recorded a few times. The genes are TRBV29-1 and TRBJ1-1; unclear D gene. The CDR3 spans 11 residues. V lost 4 bases, J lost 8 bases, and 11 bases lay in between. The germline gives CDR1 SQVTM, CDR2 ANQGSEA. CDR3 sequence reads: CSVGPGHEAFF. The CDR3 DNA reads as TGCAGCGTTGGCCCCGGGCACGAAGCTTTCTTT.

V is TRBV20-1 and J is TRBJ2-3; 14 bases match TRBD2. CDR1 and CDR2 from the germline V gene are DFQATT and SNEGSKA (reference sequence). V lost 3 bases, J lost 6 bases, and 5 bases stayed unmatched. The CDR3 runs 15 residues. Here the CDR3 reads CSASRGTSGSDTQYF. CDR3 DNA sequence: TGCAGTGCTAGTCGTGGGACTAGCGGGAGTGATACGCAGTATTTT.

Here the CDR3 reads CASSVPGQGYEQYF. The CDR3 DNA sequence: TGCGCCAGCAGCGTTCCGGGACAGGGATACGAGCAGTACTTC. The rearrangement uses TRBV5-1 and TRBJ2-7, with 9 positions matching TRBD1. V lost 4 bases and J lost 4; bases outside the gene matches: 6. CDR3 length: 14 amino acids. CDR1 is SGHRS and CDR2 is YFSETQ in the germline V gene. Looking up the rest from reference TRBV5-1 and TRBJ2-7 gives the full variable domain: KAGVTQTPRYLIKTRGQQVTLSCSPISGHRSVSWYQQTPGQGLQFLFEYFSETQRNKGNFPGRFSGRQFSNSRSEMNVSTLELGDSALYLCASSVPGQGYEQYFGPGTRLTVT.

V gene TRBV12-3 or TRBV12-4 combines with J gene TRBJ2-5, with 8 positions matching TRBD1. The J call is doubtful: the DNA matches TRBJ2-7 better. The CDR3 extends over 14 amino acids. Written as DNA, the CDR3 is TGTGCCAGCAGTTTAAGACAGGGGACGCACGAGCAGTACGTC. Translated, it gives CASSLRQGTHEQYV.

V usage is TRBV7-2 and J usage is TRBJ2-1; 7 bases agree with TRBD2. Losses at the gene ends were 1 base for V and 3 bases for J; bases not matched to a gene: 9. CDR1 and CDR2 from the germline V gene are SGHTA and FQGNSA. The CDR3 consists of 17 residues. The CDR3 region is CASSLVISGGRYNEQFF. CDR3 DNA sequence: TGTGCCAGCAGCTTAGTCATTTCGGGGGGACGCTACAATGAGCAGTTCTTC.

This clonotype has ten or more counts. V usage is TRBV12-3 or TRBV12-4 and J usage is TRBJ2-1; D call uncertain. The CDR3 spans 12 residues. Trimming shortened V by 5 bases and J by 15 bases, and 17 bases separated the two germline ends. The CDR3 reads CASSPEVYTVFF. The CDR3 DNA follows: TGTGCCAGCAGTCCCGAGGTCTACACGGTGTTCTTC.

This clonotype was seen a few times. CDR3 DNA sequence: TGTGCCAGCAGTGAACAGGGCCTGCTGAACACCGGGGAGCTGTTTTTT. Amino acids: CASSEQGLLNTGELFF. The J gene is TRBJ2-2, the V gene TRBV6-1; possible D gene TRBD1, 5 bases. The CDR3 extends over 16 amino acids. V was clipped by 2 bases and J by 1 base, with 11 bases between them. Germline V gene lookup returns CDR1 MNHNS and CDR2 SASEGT.

This chain connects TRBV24-1 to TRBJ2-3; TRBD2 matches 11 bases. This CDR3 spans 16 amino acids. CDR1 is KGHDR and CDR2 is SFDVKD in the germline V gene. V dropped 5 bases and J dropped 2; count of bases not matched to a gene: 5. The CDR3 bases are TGTGCCACCAGTGGTCGACTAGCGGGGCTCACAGATACGCAGTATTTT. This codes for CATSGRLAGLTDTQYF.

This chain connects TRBV20-1 to TRBJ1-5, with unresolved D. Trimming stripped 1 base from V and 3 bases from J, with 7 bases between. This CDR3 contains 13 residues. Per germline, CDR1 DFQATT and CDR2 SNEGSKA (reference sequence). For the CDR3, the DNA is TGCAGTGCTAGAGGATTGAACAATCAGCCCCAGCATTTT. This gives the protein CSARGLNNQPQHF.

This sequence joins TRBV7-9 and TRBJ1-2; the D gene is possibly TRBD1 (6 bases). Looked up from germline, CDR1 is SEHNR and CDR2 is FQNEAQ (reference sequence). The CDR3 contains 15 residues. V was clipped by 5 bases and J by 4 bases, with 17 bases between them. The CDR3 reads CASSPNHGQSYGYTF. The DNA of the CDR3 is TGTGCCAGCAGCCCAAATCATGGACAGTCCTATGGCTACACCTTC.

In its sample, this clonotype was seen many times. The chain combines TRBV7-2 with TRBJ1-4, with D maybe TRBD1 (6 bases). The V gene's germline CDR1 is SGHTA and CDR2 FQGNSA. The CDR3 is 14 residues long. V shed 2 bases and J shed 8 bases, with 12 bases lying between them. CDR3 coding DNA: TGTGCCAGCAGCTTATTACAGGGAGGGGAAAAACTGTTTTTT. Its translation is CASSLLQGGEKLFF.

The chain employs TRBV27 and TRBJ2-3; TRBD2 agrees at 16 bases. Trimming at V came to 8 bases and at J to 11 bases, leaving 10 bases not matched to a gene. The CDR3 has 15 residues. The V gene's germline CDR1 is MNHEY and CDR2 SMNVEV (reference sequence). The CDR3 DNA reads as TGTGCCAGCGGACCGGGACTAGCGGGAGGGCGTGAGCAGTATTTT. Amino acid sequence: CASGPGLAGGREQYF.

This clonotype was observed a handful of times. The gene calls are TRBV27 and TRBJ1-4; a possible D gene is TRBD1 (6 bases). CDR1 is MNHEY and CDR2 is SMNVEV in the germline V gene (reference sequence). The CDR3 has 14 residues. In DNA form, the CDR3 reads TGTGTCACCCGACAGGCGATGAACAATGAAAAACTGTTTTTT. It specifies CVTRQAMNNEKLFF.

In its sample, this clonotype was seen a few times. This rearrangement joins TRBV19 to TRBJ2-7; unclear D gene. Trimming took off 3 bases at V and 0 bases at J, with 6 bases between the two ends. The V gene's germline CDR1 is LNHDA and CDR2 SQIVND (reference sequence). The CDR3 has 13 residues. The CDR3 protein is CASSMRRSYEQYF. CDR3 DNA sequence: TGTGCCAGTAGTATGCGGCGCTCCTACGAGCAGTACTTC.

Only a few counts were recorded for this clonotype. The rearrangement joins TRBV7-2 to TRBJ2-5; 7 nucleotides agree with TRBD2. The CDR3 contains 14 residues. CDR1 is SGHTA and CDR2 is FQGNSA in the germline V gene. The junction had 7 bases not matched to a gene; V was cut back by 6 bases and J by 3 bases. Here the CDR3 reads CASRYERGKETQYF. As DNA, the CDR3 is TGTGCCAGCAGATATGAGCGGGGTAAAGAGACCCAGTACTTC.

In its sample, this clonotype was seen a few times. CDR3 DNA sequence: TGCAGCGCCGGGGTCCTCGGGGAGACCCAGTACTTC. It yields the protein CSAGVLGETQYF. J is TRBJ2-5 and V is TRBV29-1; D might be TRBD2 (5 bases). Germline CDR1 is SQVTM and CDR2 is ANQGSEA. This CDR3 has 12 amino acids. Trimming cost V 7 bases and J 5 bases, with 14 bases left between them.

The sample holds a few counts of this clonotype. The chain employs TRBV5-1 and TRBJ2-3; TRBD2 agrees at 7 bases. CDR1 SGHRS and CDR2 YFSETQ come from the germline V gene. Losses at the gene ends were 4 bases for V and 0 bases for J; bases not matched to a gene: 5. The CDR3 loop spans 15 amino acids. The CDR3 loop is CASSDRLASTDTQYF. Written as DNA, the CDR3 is TGCGCCAGCAGCGACAGACTAGCTAGCACAGATACGCAGTATTTT.

The chain combines TRBV18 with TRBJ1-2; D unresolved. The CDR3 has 13 residues. Trimming stripped 4 bases from V and 6 bases from J, with 12 bases between. From germline, CDR1 is KGHSH and CDR2 LQKENI. The CDR3 DNA reads as TGTGCCAGCTCACAGGGTGGAGTTGATGGCTACACCTTC. Protein product: CASSQGGVDGYTF.

This clonotype was seen repeatedly, ten times or more. This rearrangement joins TRBV13 to TRBJ2-3; possibly TRBD2 for D (6 bases). The CDR3 spans 13 residues. Looked up from germline, CDR1 is PRHDT and CDR2 is FYEKMQ (reference sequence). V was cut by 6 bases and J by 1 base, with 8 bases left in between. This chain's CDR3 is CASSWGGTDTQYF. The CDR3 DNA reads as TGTGCCAGCAGTTGGGGGGGCACAGATACGCAGTATTTT.